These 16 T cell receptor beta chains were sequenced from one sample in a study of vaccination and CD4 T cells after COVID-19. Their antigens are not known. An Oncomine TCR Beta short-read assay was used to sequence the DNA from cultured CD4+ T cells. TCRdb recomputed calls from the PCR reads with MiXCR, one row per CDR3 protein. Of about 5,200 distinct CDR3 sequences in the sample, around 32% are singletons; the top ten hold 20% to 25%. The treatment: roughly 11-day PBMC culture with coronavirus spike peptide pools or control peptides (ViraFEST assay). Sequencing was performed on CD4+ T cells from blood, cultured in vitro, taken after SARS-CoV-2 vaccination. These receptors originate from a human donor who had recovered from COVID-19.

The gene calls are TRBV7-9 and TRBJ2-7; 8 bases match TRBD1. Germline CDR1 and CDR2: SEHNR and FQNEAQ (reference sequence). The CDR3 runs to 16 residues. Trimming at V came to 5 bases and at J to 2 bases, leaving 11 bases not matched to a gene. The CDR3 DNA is TGTGCCAGCAGCCCCTCCGGGACAGGCGGACCCTACGAGCAGTACTTC. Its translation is CASSPSGTGGPYEQYF. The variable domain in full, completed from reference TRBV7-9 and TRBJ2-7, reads DTGVSQNPRHKITKRGQNVTFRCDPISEHNRLYWYRQTLGQGPEFLTYFQNEAQLEKSRLLSDRFSAERPKGSFSTLEIQRTEQGDSAMYLCASSPSGTGGPYEQYFGPGTRLTVT.

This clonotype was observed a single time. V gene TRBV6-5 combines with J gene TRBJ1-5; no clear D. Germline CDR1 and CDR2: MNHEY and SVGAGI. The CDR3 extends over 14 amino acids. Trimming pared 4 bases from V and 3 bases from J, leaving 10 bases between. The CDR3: CASSSASPNQPQHF. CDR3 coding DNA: TGTGCCAGCAGTTCCGCCAGTCCCAATCAGCCCCAGCATTTT.

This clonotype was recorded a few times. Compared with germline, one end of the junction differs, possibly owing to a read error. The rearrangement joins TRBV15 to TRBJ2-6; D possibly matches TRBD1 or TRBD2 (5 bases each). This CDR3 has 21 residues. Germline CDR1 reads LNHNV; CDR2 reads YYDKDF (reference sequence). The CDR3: CATSRDRRQGNLPSGANVPTF. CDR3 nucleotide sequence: TGTGCCACCAGCAGAGATCGGAGGCAGGGTAACCTCCCCTCCGGGGCCAACGTCCCGACTTTC.

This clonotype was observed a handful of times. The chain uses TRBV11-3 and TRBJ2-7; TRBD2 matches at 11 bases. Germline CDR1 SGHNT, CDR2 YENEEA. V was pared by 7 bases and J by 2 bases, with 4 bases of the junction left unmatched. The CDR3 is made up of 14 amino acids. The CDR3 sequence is CASTDSGRAYEQYF. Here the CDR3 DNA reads TGTGCCAGCACGGATAGCGGGAGGGCCTACGAGCAGTACTTC. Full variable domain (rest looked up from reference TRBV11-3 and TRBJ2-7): EAGVVQSPRYKIIEKKQPVAFWCNPISGHNTLYWYLQNLGQGPELLIRYENEEAVDDSQLPKDRFSAERLKGVDSTLKIQPAELGDSAVYLCASTDSGRAYEQYFGPGTRLTVT.

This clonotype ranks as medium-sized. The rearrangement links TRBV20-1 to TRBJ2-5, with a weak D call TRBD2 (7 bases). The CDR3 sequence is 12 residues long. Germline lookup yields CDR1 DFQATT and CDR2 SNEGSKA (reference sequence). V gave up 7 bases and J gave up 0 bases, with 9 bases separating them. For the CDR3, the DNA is TGCAGTGAGGGGGGGTACCAAGAGACCCAGTACTTC. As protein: CSEGGYQETQYF.

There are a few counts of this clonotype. The CDR3 DNA follows: TGTGCCAGCAGCTTCACCGGGACAGGGAACACTGAAGCTTTCTTT. It encodes CASSFTGTGNTEAFF. The V call is TRBV7-2, the J call TRBJ1-1, with 8 bases lining up with TRBD1. V dropped 3 bases and J dropped 1; count of bases not matched to a gene: 4. CDR3 length: 15 residues. Germline values: CDR1 SGHTA, CDR2 FQGNSA.

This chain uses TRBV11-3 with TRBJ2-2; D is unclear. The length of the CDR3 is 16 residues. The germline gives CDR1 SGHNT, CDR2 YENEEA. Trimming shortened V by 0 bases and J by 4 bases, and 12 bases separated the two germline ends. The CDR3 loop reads CASSLDGGTPTGELFF. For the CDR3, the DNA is TGTGCCAGCAGCTTAGATGGCGGAACCCCCACCGGGGAGCTGTTTTTT.

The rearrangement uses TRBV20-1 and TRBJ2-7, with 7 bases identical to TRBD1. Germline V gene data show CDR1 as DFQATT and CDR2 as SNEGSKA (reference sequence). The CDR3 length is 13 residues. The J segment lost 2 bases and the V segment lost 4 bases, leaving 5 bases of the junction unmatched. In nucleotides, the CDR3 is TGCAGTGCTACTGACAGGGTTCCCTACGAGCAGTACTTC. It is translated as CSATDRVPYEQYF.

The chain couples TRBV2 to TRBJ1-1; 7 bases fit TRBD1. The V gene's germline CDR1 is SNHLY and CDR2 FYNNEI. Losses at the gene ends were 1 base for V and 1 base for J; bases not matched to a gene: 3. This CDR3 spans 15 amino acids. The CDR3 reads CASSEVQGRNTEAFF. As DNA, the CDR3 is TGTGCCAGCAGTGAAGTACAGGGGCGGAACACTGAAGCTTTCTTT.

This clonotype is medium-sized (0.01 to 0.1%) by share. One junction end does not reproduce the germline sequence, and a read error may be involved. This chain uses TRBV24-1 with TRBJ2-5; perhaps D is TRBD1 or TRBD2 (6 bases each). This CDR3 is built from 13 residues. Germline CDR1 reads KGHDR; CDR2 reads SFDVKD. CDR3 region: CATSEGGQETQYF. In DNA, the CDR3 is TGTGCCACTAGTGAGGGGGGACAAGAGACCCAGTACTTC.

CDR3 bases: TGTGCCAGCACCGGGACTACAGGGGCCGGTGAGCAGTTCTTC. Its translation: CASTGTTGAGEQFF. This chain links TRBV11-1 with TRBJ2-1; either TRBD1 or TRBD2 may fit D (7 bases each). CDR3 length: 14 residues. CDR1 and CDR2 from the germline V gene are SGHAT and FQDESV (reference sequence). Trimming removed 7 bases from V and 9 bases from J, with 19 bases in between.

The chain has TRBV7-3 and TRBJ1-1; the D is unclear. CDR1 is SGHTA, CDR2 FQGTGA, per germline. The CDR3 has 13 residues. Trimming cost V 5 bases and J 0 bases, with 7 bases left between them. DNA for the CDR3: TGTGCCAGCAGCGAACACATGAACACTGAAGCTTTCTTT. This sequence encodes CASSEHMNTEAFF.

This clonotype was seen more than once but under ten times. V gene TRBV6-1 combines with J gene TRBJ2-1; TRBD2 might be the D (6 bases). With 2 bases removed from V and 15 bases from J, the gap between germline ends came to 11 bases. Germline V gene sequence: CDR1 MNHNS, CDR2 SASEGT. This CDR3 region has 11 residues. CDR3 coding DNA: TGTGCCAGCAGTGAACGGGGGTCGGGGTTCTTC. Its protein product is CASSERGSGFF.

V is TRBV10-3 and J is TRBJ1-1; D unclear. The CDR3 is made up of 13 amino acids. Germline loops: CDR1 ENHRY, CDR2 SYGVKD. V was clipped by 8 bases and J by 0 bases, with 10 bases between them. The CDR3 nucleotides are TGTGCCATCCGCGGACGGTTGAACACTGAAGCTTTCTTT. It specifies CAIRGRLNTEAFF.

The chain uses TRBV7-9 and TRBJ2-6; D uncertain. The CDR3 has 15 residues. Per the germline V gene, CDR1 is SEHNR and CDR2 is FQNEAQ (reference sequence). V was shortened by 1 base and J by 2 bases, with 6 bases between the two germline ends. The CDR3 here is CASSLVIAGANVLTF. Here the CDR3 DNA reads TGTGCCAGCAGCTTAGTAATAGCTGGGGCCAACGTCCTGACTTTC.

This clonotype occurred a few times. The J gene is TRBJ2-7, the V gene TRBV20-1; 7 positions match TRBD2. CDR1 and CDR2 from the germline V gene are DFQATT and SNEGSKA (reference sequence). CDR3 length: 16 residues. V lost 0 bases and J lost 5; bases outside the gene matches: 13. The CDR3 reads CSARDSVRGGPDEQYF. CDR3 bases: TGCAGTGCTAGAGATTCGGTTAGGGGAGGGCCGGACGAGCAGTACTTC.